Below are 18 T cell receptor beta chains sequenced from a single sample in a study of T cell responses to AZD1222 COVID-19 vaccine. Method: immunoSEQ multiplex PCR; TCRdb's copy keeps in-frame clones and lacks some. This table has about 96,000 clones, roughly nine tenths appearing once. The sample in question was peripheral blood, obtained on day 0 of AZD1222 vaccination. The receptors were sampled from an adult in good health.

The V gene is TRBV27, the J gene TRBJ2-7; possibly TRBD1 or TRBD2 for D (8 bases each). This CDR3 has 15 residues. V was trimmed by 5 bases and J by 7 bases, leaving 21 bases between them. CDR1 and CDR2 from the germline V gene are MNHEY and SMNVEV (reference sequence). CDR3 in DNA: TGTGCCAGCAGTATTCGACAGGGGACTAGAGAGGAGCAGTACTTC. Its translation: CASSIRQGTREEQYF.

CDR3 amino acids: CASTSDPVYGYTF. DNA of the CDR3: TGTGCCAGCACCTCCGACCCTGTCTATGGCTACACCTTC. The V gene is TRBV2, the J gene TRBJ1-2; no definite D call. Between the trimmed V and J ends, which lost 7 bases and 4 bases, there was a span of 13 bases. The CDR3 spans 13 residues. Looked up from germline, CDR1 is SNHLY and CDR2 is FYNNEI.

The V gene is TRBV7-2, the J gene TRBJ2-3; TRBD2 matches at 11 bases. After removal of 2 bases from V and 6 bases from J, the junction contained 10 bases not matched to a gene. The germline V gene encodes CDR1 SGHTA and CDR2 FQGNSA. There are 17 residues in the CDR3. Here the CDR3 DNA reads TGTGCCAGCAGCTTAAACTCAGCCGCTAGCGGGGGGGATACGCAGTATTTT. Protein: CASSLNSAASGGDTQYF.

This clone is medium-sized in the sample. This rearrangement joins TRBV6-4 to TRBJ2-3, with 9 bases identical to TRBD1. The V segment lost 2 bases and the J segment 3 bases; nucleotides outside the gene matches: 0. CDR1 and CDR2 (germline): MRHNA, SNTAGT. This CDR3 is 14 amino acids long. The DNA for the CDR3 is TGTGCCAGCAGTGACGGGACAGGGACAGATACGCAGTATTTT. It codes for CASSDGTGTDTQYF.

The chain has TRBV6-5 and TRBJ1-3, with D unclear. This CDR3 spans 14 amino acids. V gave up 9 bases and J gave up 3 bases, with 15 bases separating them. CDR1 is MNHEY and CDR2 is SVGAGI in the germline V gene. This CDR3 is CASKRLEGGNTIYF. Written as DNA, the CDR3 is TGTGCCAGTAAACGACTAGAGGGTGGAAACACCATATATTTT.

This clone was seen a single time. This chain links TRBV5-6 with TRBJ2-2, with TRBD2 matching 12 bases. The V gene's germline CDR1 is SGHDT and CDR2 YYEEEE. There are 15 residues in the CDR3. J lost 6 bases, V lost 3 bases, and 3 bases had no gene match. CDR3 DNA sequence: TGTGCCAGCAGCTCGGGACTAGCGGGCGCCGGGGAGCTGTTTTTT. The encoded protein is CASSSGLAGAGELFF.

The CDR3 nucleotides read TGTGCCAGCAGCTCCCGACAGGATATGTACTCCGAGCAGTACTTC. Translating it yields CASSSRQDMYSEQYF. The chain joins TRBV3-1 (or the pseudogene TRBV3-2) to TRBJ2-7; tentative D call: TRBD1 (6 bases). CDR3 length: 15 amino acids. V was shortened by 5 bases and J by 6 bases, with 20 bases between the two germline ends. CDR1 LGHDT and CDR2 YNNKEL come from the germline V gene (reference sequence).

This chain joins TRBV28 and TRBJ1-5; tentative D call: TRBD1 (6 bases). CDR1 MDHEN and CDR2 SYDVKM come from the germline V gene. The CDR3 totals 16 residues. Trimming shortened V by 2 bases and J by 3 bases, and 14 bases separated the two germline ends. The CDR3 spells CASSLTGRGYNQPQHF. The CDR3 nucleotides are TGTGCCAGCAGTTTAACGGGCAGGGGATACAATCAGCCCCAGCATTTT.

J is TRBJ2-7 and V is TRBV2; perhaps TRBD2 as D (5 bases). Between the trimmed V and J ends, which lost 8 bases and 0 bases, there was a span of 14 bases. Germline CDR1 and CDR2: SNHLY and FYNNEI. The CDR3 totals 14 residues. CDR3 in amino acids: CASDLDSSSYEQYF. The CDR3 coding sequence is TGTGCCAGCGACCTGGACTCAAGCTCCTACGAGCAGTACTTC.

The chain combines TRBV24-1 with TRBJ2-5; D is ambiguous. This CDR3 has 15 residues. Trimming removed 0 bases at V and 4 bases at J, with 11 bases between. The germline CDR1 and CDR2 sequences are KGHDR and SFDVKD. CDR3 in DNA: TGTGCCACCAGTGATTTGAGGCAGGACGTAGAGACCCAGTACTTC. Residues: CATSDLRQDVETQYF.

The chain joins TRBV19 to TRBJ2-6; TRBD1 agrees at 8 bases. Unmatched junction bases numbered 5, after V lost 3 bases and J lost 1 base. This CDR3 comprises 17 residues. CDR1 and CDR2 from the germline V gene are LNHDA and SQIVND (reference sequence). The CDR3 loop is CASSMDRATSGANVLTF. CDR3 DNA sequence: TGTGCCAGTAGTATGGACAGGGCTACTTCTGGGGCCAACGTCCTGACTTTC.

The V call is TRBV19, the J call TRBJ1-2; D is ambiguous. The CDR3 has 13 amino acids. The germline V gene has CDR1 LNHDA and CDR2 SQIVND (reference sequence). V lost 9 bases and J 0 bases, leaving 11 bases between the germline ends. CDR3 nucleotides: TGTGCCAGCGTAAGGCGAGCTAACTATGGCTACACCTTC. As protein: CASVRRANYGYTF.

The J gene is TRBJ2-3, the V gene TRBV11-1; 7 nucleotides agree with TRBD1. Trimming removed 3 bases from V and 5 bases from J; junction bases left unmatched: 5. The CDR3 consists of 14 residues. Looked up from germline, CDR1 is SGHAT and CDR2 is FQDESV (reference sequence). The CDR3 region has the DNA TGTGCCAGCAGCTTTCAGGGGGTAGGAGATACGCAGTATTTT. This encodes CASSFQGVGDTQYF.

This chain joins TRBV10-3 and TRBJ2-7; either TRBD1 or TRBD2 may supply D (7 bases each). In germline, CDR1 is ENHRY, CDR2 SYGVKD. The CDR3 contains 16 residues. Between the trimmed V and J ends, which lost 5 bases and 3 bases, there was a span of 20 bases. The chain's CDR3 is CAISRSSGGAHYEQYF. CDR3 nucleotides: TGTGCCATCAGTCGATCTTCAGGGGGGGCCCACTACGAGCAGTACTTC.

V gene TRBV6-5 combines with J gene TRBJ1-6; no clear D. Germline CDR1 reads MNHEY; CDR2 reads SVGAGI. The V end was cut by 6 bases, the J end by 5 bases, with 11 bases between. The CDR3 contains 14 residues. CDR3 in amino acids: CASRSQRDNSPLHF. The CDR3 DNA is TGTGCCAGCAGGTCACAGAGAGATAATTCACCCCTCCACTTT.

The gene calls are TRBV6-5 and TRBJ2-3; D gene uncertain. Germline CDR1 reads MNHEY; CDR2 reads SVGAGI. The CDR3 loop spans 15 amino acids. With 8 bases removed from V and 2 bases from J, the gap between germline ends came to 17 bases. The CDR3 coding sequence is TGTGCCAGCCGAGCTCGGGCGGTAAACACAGATACGCAGTATTTT. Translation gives CASRARAVNTDTQYF.

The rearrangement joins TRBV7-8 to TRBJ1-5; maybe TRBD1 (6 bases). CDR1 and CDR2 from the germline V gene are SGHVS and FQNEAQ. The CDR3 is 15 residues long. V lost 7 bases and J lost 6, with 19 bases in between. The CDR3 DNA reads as TGTGCCAGCACACAGGCCGGGGGCAGGGCTCAGCCCCAGCATTTT. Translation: CASTQAGGRAQPQHF.

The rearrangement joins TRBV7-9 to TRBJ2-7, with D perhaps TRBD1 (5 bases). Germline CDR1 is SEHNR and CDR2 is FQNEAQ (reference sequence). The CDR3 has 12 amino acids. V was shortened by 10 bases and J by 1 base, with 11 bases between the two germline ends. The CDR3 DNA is TGTGCCAATTCAGGGATGTCCTACGAGCAGTACTTC. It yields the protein CANSGMSYEQYF.